This T cell receptor beta chain was documented in a study of blood T cell repertoires in COVID-19. Study overall: The United States, Italy and Spain were the sources of the acute and convalescent COVID-19 samples. Sample material is recorded as cDNA or gDNA derived from T cells, B-cell-depleted T cells, or PBMCs.

Per the original methods: Amplified reference gene primers provided the basis for estimating nucleated cell counts. The data were produced by immunoSEQ multiplex PCR, yet TCRdb's version contains in-frame clones alone and is incomplete. From that table come the V and J calls and clone size; the DNA was used to work out D and trimming. The repertoire consists of over 85,000 clones, with approximately 82% occurring once and the leading ten covering around 9.6%. This CDR3 is 17 amino acids long. The germline V gene has CDR1 SGHAT and CDR2 FQNNGV. V was clipped by 4 bases and J by 4 bases; unmatched bases: 11.

Sample: peripheral blood. The chain uses TRBV11-2 and TRBJ2-2; 8 bases fit TRBD2. The sequence derives from a man aged 55 to 70 with active or convalescent COVID-19. CDR3: CASSSLALRGATGELFF. CDR3 nucleotides: TGTGCCAGCAGCTCTCTCGCCTTGCGGGGGGCCACCGGGGAGCTGTTTTTT.